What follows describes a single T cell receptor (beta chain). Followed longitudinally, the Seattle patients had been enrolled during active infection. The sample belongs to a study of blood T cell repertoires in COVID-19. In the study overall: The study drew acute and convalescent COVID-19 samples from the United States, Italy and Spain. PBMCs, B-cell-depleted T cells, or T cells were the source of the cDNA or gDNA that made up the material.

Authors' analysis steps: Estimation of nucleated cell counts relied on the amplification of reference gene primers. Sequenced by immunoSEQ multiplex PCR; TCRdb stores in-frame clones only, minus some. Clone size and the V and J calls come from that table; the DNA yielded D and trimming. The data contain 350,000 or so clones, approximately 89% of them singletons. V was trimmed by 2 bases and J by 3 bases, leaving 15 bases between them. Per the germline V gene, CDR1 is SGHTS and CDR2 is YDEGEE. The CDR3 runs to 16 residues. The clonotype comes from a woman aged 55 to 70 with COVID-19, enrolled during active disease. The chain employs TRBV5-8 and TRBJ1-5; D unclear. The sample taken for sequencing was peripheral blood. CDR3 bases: TGTGCCAGCAGCTTACGAGGGCAGGTAGTCAATCAGCCCCAGCATTTT. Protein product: CASSLRGQVVNQPQHF.